A single sample is the source of the 21 T cell receptor beta chains below, sequenced in a study of human T cells and chemical hapten exposure. This sample's time point: pre-sensitization, week 0. As for treatment: therapeutic diphenylcyclopropenone sensitization with weekly scalp DPC. TCRdb re-called the RACE reads with MiXCR, one entry per CDR3 protein. The sample contains more than 150,000 distinct CDR3 sequences, approximately 31% of which appear only once. This sample comprised whole blood, obtained in connection with sensitization to the hapten diphenylcyclopropenone (DPC). These receptors were obtained from a woman between 25 and 40 years old with alopecia areata. Some clones in this sample may be carry-over from other donors' samples.

CDR3 sequence reads: CASSSHRELNYGYTF. Here the CDR3 DNA reads TGTGCCAGCAGCTCTCACCGGGAACTTAACTATGGCTACACCTTC. The chain uses TRBV13 and TRBJ1-2; no reliable D call. From germline, CDR1 is PRHDT and CDR2 FYEKMQ (reference sequence). This CDR3 comprises 15 residues. Between the trimmed V and J ends, which lost 4 bases and 1 base, there was a span of 13 bases.

This clonotype was observed a handful of times. V and J are TRBV4-2 and TRBJ1-6; D remains ambiguous. Germline CDR1 and CDR2: LGHNA and YNFKEQ. V shed 2 bases and J shed 0 bases, with 8 bases lying between them. CDR3 size: 16 residues. The CDR3 spells CASSQRTSSYNSPLHF. In nucleotides, the CDR3 is TGTGCCAGCAGCCAACGGACTAGCTCCTATAATTCACCCCTCCACTTT.

This clonotype was counted a few times. The gene calls are TRBV7-9 and TRBJ2-2; D is unresolved. The germline V gene has CDR1 SEHNR and CDR2 FQNEAQ (reference sequence). The CDR3 sequence is 15 residues long. V shed 5 bases and J shed 0 bases, with 10 bases lying between them. The chain's CDR3 is CASSSLPANTGELFF. CDR3 sequence (DNA): TGTGCCAGCAGCAGCCTACCTGCGAACACCGGGGAGCTGTTTTTT. Full variable domain (outside the CDR3, taken from reference TRBV7-9 and TRBJ2-2): DTGVSQNPRHKITKRGQNVTFRCDPISEHNRLYWYRQTLGQGPEFLTYFQNEAQLEKSRLLSDRFSAERPKGSFSTLEIQRTEQGDSAMYLCASSSLPANTGELFFGEGSRLTVL.

This chain connects TRBV5-1 to TRBJ2-4; D may be TRBD1 or TRBD2 (5 bases each). The CDR3 contains 14 residues. V shed 0 bases and J shed 5 bases, with 9 bases lying between them. Germline V lookup: CDR1 SGHRS, CDR2 YFSETQ. CDR3 amino acids: CASSLGDAENIQYF. The CDR3 nucleotides are TGCGCCAGCAGCTTGGGGGACGCCGAAAACATTCAGTACTTC.

Ten or more counts support this clonotype. This chain uses TRBV18 with TRBJ2-3; D possibly matches TRBD1 or TRBD2 (5 bases each). With 5 bases removed from V and 6 bases from J, the gap between germline ends came to 6 bases. The germline V gene has CDR1 KGHSH and CDR2 LQKENI. CDR3 length equals 11 residues. DNA of the CDR3: TGTGCCAGCTCAGGGGGTGATACGCAGTATTTT. This codes for CASSGGDTQYF.

There are a few counts of this clonotype. The chain combines TRBV29-1 with TRBJ1-2; weak D call: TRBD1 (5 bases). V was clipped by 3 bases and J by 8 bases, with 19 bases between them. The CDR3 is made up of 14 amino acids. The germline V gene has CDR1 SQVTM and CDR2 ANQGSEA. CDR3 in amino acids: CSVDGGVWGKGYTF. The CDR3 coding sequence is TGCAGCGTTGATGGTGGAGTCTGGGGGAAAGGCTACACCTTC.

The rearrangement links TRBV4-2 to TRBJ2-3; D is uncertain. The V end was cut by 1 base, the J end by 3 bases, with 14 bases between. This CDR3 spans 16 amino acids. Germline V lookup: CDR1 LGHNA, CDR2 YNFKEQ. CDR3 nucleotides: TGTGCCAGCAGCCAAGGCTTCCGAGATGAAACAGATACGCAGTATTTT. Protein: CASSQGFRDETDTQYF.

The chain couples TRBV7-6 to TRBJ2-5; tentative D call: TRBD2 (7 bases). The CDR3 sequence is 15 residues long. Trimming removed 1 base at V and 4 bases at J, with 13 bases between. Per the germline V gene, CDR1 is SGHVS and CDR2 is FNYEAQ. The CDR3 DNA is TGTGCCAGCAGCTTAGGGAGTAGGGGGGGAGAGACCCAGTACTTC. Translating it yields CASSLGSRGGETQYF.

This clonotype was observed a handful of times. The J gene is TRBJ2-1, the V gene TRBV6-2 or TRBV6-3; 8 nucleotides match TRBD1. This CDR3 is 13 amino acids long. Germline V gene sequence: CDR1 MNHEY, CDR2 SVGEGT. V trimming: 6 bases; J trimming: 7 bases; junction bases outside the gene matches: 5. The CDR3 nucleotides read TGTGCCAGCAGGGGACAGGATGGGAATGAGCAGTTCTTC. Translation: CASRGQDGNEQFF.

This clonotype was counted a few times. The chain combines TRBV29-1 with TRBJ2-5; no definite D call. Trimming removed 5 bases at V and 1 base at J, with 14 bases between. The CDR3 sequence is 14 residues long. Germline CDR1 and CDR2: SQVTM and ANQGSEA. CDR3 region: CSVPGQKFQETQYF. CDR3 nucleotides: TGCAGCGTTCCCGGCCAGAAATTCCAAGAGACCCAGTACTTC. The full variable domain, its missing parts supplied by reference TRBV29-1 and TRBJ2-5, is SAVISQKPSRDICQRGTSLTIQCQVDSQVTMMFWYRQQPGQSLTLIATANQGSEATYESGFVIDKFPISRPNLTFSTLTVSNMSPEDSSIYLCSVPGQKFQETQYFGPGTRLLVL.

This clonotype was seen only a few times. J is TRBJ1-2 and V is TRBV9; no clear D gene. Germline V gives CDR1 SGDLS, CDR2 YYNGEE. The CDR3 loop spans 15 amino acids. Trimming took 3 bases from V and 0 from J, leaving 12 bases between them. CDR3 bases: TGTGCCAGCAGCGGCCGCTTATCTACTAACTATGGCTACACCTTC. Its protein is CASSGRLSTNYGYTF.

V is TRBV6-2 or TRBV6-3 and J is TRBJ1-5; D uncertain. Germline V lookup: CDR1 MNHEY, CDR2 SVGEGT. V was cut by 8 bases and J by 2 bases, with 10 bases left in between. This CDR3 is built from 13 residues. In DNA, the CDR3 is TGTGCCAGCGGAGTCTGGGGCAATCAGCCCCAGCATTTT. Amino acids: CASGVWGNQPQHF.

This chain connects TRBV7-3 to TRBJ1-1; D is unclear. The CDR3 totals 13 residues. The germline CDR1 and CDR2 sequences are SGHTA and FQGTGA. V was pared by 5 bases and J by 1 base, with 8 bases between. The CDR3 loop is CASSTSQNTEAFF. The CDR3, as DNA: TGTGCCAGCAGCACCTCCCAGAACACTGAAGCTTTCTTT.

The genes are TRBV28 and TRBJ2-2, with 7 bases that match TRBD1. Germline V gene sequence: CDR1 MDHEN, CDR2 SYDVKM. V trimming: 5 bases; J trimming: 3 bases; junction bases outside the gene matches: 12. The CDR3 spans 17 residues. CDR3 residues: CASSAAPETGYTGELFF. For the CDR3, the DNA is TGTGCCAGCAGTGCTGCCCCAGAGACAGGGTACACCGGGGAGCTGTTTTTT.

This clonotype occurred a few times. This chain uses TRBV29-1 with TRBJ2-3; 7 bases agree with TRBD1. Germline loops: CDR1 SQVTM, CDR2 ANQGSEA. The CDR3 spans 13 residues. Losses at the gene ends were 7 bases for V and 2 bases for J; bases not matched to a gene: 6. CDR3 residues: CSARQGSTDTQYF. DNA of the CDR3: TGCAGCGCCCGACAGGGCTCCACAGATACGCAGTATTTT.

V gene TRBV20-1 combines with J gene TRBJ2-7; 14 bases fit TRBD2. The germline V gene has CDR1 DFQATT and CDR2 SNEGSKA (reference sequence). The CDR3 sequence is 15 residues long. The trim removed 6 bases at V and 3 bases at J, leaving 7 bases unmatched. CDR3: CSALGLAGAHYEQYF. Written as DNA, the CDR3 is TGCAGTGCCCTGGGACTAGCGGGAGCGCACTACGAGCAGTACTTC.

This clonotype was counted a few times. This chain connects TRBV3-1 to TRBJ2-3; TRBD2 agrees at 8 bases. J lost 8 bases, V lost 1 base, and 2 bases had no gene match. CDR3 length: 13 residues. The germline V gene has CDR1 LGHDT and CDR2 YNNKEL (reference sequence). The CDR3 DNA reads as TGTGCCAGCAGCCAAGGTAGCGGGACTACGCAGTATTTT. Its protein is CASSQGSGTTQYF.

Here the CDR3 reads CASSERRVYADTQYF. CDR3 coding DNA: TGTGCCAGCAGTGAAAGGAGGGTCTACGCAGATACGCAGTATTTT. V usage is TRBV2 and J usage is TRBJ2-3; a possible D gene is TRBD2 (6 bases). Trimming left V 2 bases short and J 4 bases short, with 13 bases between. Germline V lookup: CDR1 SNHLY, CDR2 FYNNEI. The CDR3 contains 15 residues.

The chain links TRBV7-2 to TRBJ1-2; D gene uncertain. CDR1 is SGHTA, CDR2 FQGNSA, per germline. The CDR3 totals 14 residues. The V end was cut by 2 bases, the J end by 3 bases, with 10 bases between. The CDR3 coding sequence is TGTGCCAGCAGCTTAATACGGGGAGACTATGGCTACACCTTC. Protein product: CASSLIRGDYGYTF.

The chain is built from TRBV28 and TRBJ2-7; unclear D gene. The CDR3 covers 14 residues. V gave up 4 bases and J gave up 2 bases, with 12 bases separating them. In germline, CDR1 is MDHEN, CDR2 SYDVKM. Written as DNA, the CDR3 is TGTGCCAGCAGTTCCCCGGTGAGGCCCTACGAGCAGTACTTC. It yields the protein CASSSPVRPYEQYF.

This clonotype turned up a few times. V is TRBV10-1 and J is TRBJ2-3; D not resolved. The V gene's germline CDR1 is WNHNN and CDR2 SYGVQD (reference sequence). The CDR3 covers 15 residues. Trimming stripped 2 bases from V and 5 bases from J, with 14 bases between. The CDR3 nucleotides read TGCGCCAGCAGTGAGAGTGGGGAACGGGTAGATACGCAGTATTTT. Residues: CASSESGERVDTQYF.